Following are 24 T cell receptor beta chains from one sample sequenced in a study of T cell changes during pregnancy in multiple sclerosis. TCRdb's copy holds only in-frame clones and misses some; the assay was immunoSEQ multiplex PCR. The sample consists of tens of thousands of clones, roughly nine tenths of them appearing once. The source material was CD8+ T cells from peripheral blood mononuclear cells, sampled before pregnancy. Source of these receptors: a female donor with multiple sclerosis, enrolled in a pregnancy study.

In its sample, this clone was seen a few times. The chain carries TRBV9 and TRBJ2-2; the match to TRBD2 covers 8 bases. V dropped 3 bases and J dropped 6; count of bases not matched to a gene: 7. CDR3 length equals 15 residues. Germline assignment: CDR1 SGDLS and CDR2 YYNGEE. The CDR3 protein is CASSGETSVPGELFF. DNA of the CDR3: TGTGCCAGCAGCGGGGAGACTAGCGTTCCCGGGGAGCTGTTTTTT. Looking up the rest from reference TRBV9 and TRBJ2-2 gives the full variable domain: DSGVTQTPKHLITATGQRVTLRCSPRSGDLSVYWYQQSLDQGLQFLIQYYNGEERAKGNILERFSAQQFPDLHSELNLSSLELGDSALYFCASSGETSVPGELFFGEGSRLTVL.

A few counts support this clone. The chain links TRBV4-2 to TRBJ2-2; tentatively, D is TRBD2 (5 bases). V was shortened by 5 bases and J by 3 bases, with 10 bases between the two germline ends. This CDR3 is built from 14 residues. The germline V gene encodes CDR1 LGHNA and CDR2 YNFKEQ. CDR3 coding DNA: TGTGCCAGCAGCGGGCGGCGGGACACCGGGGAGCTGTTTTTT. Encoded protein: CASSGRRDTGELFF.

Concerning this clone: One end of the junction is discordant with germline, which a read error may explain. V is TRBV7-7 and J is TRBJ2-5; the D gene is possibly TRBD1 (6 bases). The CDR3 has 14 residues. The germline gives CDR1 SSHAT, CDR2 FNYEAQ (reference sequence). The DNA for the CDR3 is TGTGCTAGCAGCTTAAGCAGGGGAGTAGGGACCCAGTACTTC. Translation: CASSLSRGVGTQYF.

The chain employs TRBV29-1 and TRBJ2-3, with 9 bases identical to TRBD2. Germline V gene lookup returns CDR1 SQVTM and CDR2 ANQGSEA. The CDR3 has 15 amino acids. J lost 2 bases, V lost 3 bases, and 6 bases had no gene match. CDR3 nucleotide sequence: TGCAGCGTTGAGATAGCGGGGGCCCACACAGATACGCAGTATTTT. Protein product: CSVEIAGAHTDTQYF.

The V call is TRBV27, the J call TRBJ1-5; D gene unclear. Trimming took off 3 bases at V and 4 bases at J, with 10 bases between the two ends. CDR1 and CDR2 from the germline V gene are MNHEY and SMNVEV (reference sequence). The CDR3 loop spans 14 amino acids. CDR3 in amino acids: CASSFSGWNQPQHF. The CDR3 region has the DNA TGTGCCAGCAGTTTCTCAGGTTGGAATCAGCCCCAGCATTTT.

V usage is TRBV23-1 and J usage is TRBJ1-2; TRBD1 aligns across 7 bases. TRBV23-1 is sorted into the ORF group, with uncertain function. The ends lost 4 bases at V and 5 bases at J; junction bases unmatched: 10. The CDR3 is made up of 15 amino acids. This CDR3 is CASSPDRVTFYGYTF. The CDR3 coding sequence is TGCGCCAGCAGTCCCGACAGGGTGACCTTTTATGGCTACACCTTC.

This chain joins TRBV7-9 and TRBJ2-7, with D possibly being TRBD2 (6 bases). This CDR3 is 14 amino acids long. Germline loops: CDR1 SEHNR, CDR2 FQNEAQ (reference sequence). V dropped 4 bases and J dropped 1 base, with 11 bases sitting between them. The CDR3 here is CASSSEGYSYEQYF. The CDR3 DNA is TGTGCCAGCAGCTCGGAGGGGTATTCCTACGAGCAGTACTTC.

The V gene is TRBV5-6, the J gene TRBJ2-1, with TRBD1 matching 8 bases. Losses at the gene ends were 5 bases for V and 7 bases for J; bases not matched to a gene: 5. The V gene's germline CDR1 is SGHDT and CDR2 YYEEEE. The CDR3 loop spans 13 amino acids. This CDR3 is CASSPQGANEQFF. DNA of the CDR3: TGTGCCAGCAGTCCCCAGGGGGCAAATGAGCAGTTCTTC.

J is TRBJ2-5 and V is TRBV5-6; D might be TRBD1 (6 bases). Germline loops: CDR1 SGHDT, CDR2 YYEEEE. There are 16 residues in the CDR3. V was cut by 4 bases and J by 2 bases, with 18 bases left in between. The CDR3 here is CASSARWVQGQETQYF. CDR3 DNA: TGTGCCAGCAGCGCCCGGTGGGTGCAGGGGCAAGAGACCCAGTACTTC.

V and J are TRBV5-5 and TRBJ2-3; no firm D call. Trimming removed 0 bases from V and 6 bases from J, with 5 bases in between. The CDR3 contains 12 residues. The germline V gene has CDR1 SGHKS and CDR2 YYEKEE (reference sequence). This CDR3 reads CASSLARDTQYF. CDR3 in DNA: TGTGCCAGCAGCTTGGCCCGGGATACGCAGTATTTT.

V usage is TRBV7-8 and J usage is TRBJ1-5, with 9 positions matching TRBD1. CDR3 length: 17 residues. Germline V CDR1 and CDR2: SGHVS, FQNEAQ. V lost 5 bases to trimming and J lost 4 bases; unmatched junction nucleotides: 12. This CDR3 is CASSTASDRGLNQPQHF. The CDR3 nucleotides are TGTGCCAGCAGCACCGCTTCGGACAGGGGCCTAAATCAGCCCCAGCATTTT.

J is TRBJ2-1 and V is TRBV11-1; no clear D. CDR1 and CDR2 (germline): SGHAT, FQDESV (reference sequence). Trimming removed 3 bases at V and 15 bases at J, with 12 bases between. The CDR3 totals 11 residues. CDR3 sequence: CASSFSEAMFF. CDR3 sequence (DNA): TGTGCCAGCAGCTTCTCAGAGGCAATGTTCTTC.

The chain has TRBV7-9 and TRBJ1-2, with 7 bases matching TRBD1. CDR1 and CDR2 (germline): SEHNR, FQNEAQ (reference sequence). CDR3 size: 14 residues. The J segment lost 6 bases and the V segment lost 5 bases, leaving 9 bases of the junction unmatched. The CDR3 DNA is TGTGCCAGCAGCCCCCCGACAGGGTCCAATGGCTACACCTTC. Translating it yields CASSPPTGSNGYTF.

The chain employs TRBV9 and TRBJ2-7; 8 bases are shared with TRBD1. This CDR3 contains 15 residues. CDR1 and CDR2 from the germline V gene are SGDLS and YYNGEE. After removal of 0 bases from V and 4 bases from J, the junction contained 6 bases not matched to a gene. The CDR3 spells CASSVGTGSGYEQYF. The DNA of the CDR3 is TGTGCCAGCAGCGTAGGGACAGGGAGTGGATACGAGCAGTACTTC. Combining the CDR3 with reference TRBV9 and TRBJ2-7 gives the whole variable domain DSGVTQTPKHLITATGQRVTLRCSPRSGDLSVYWYQQSLDQGLQFLIQYYNGEERAKGNILERFSAQQFPDLHSELNLSSLELGDSALYFCASSVGTGSGYEQYFGPGTRLTVT.

The chain recombines TRBV2 with TRBJ2-1, with 7 bases fitting TRBD2. Germline CDR1 is SNHLY and CDR2 is FYNNEI. V trimming: 6 bases; J trimming: 5 bases; junction bases outside the gene matches: 10. This CDR3 has 15 amino acids. DNA of the CDR3: TGTGCCAGCAGCCCCTTTAGTGGGGGGGACAATGAGCAGTTCTTC. The encoded protein is CASSPFSGGDNEQFF.

The V call is TRBV19, the J call TRBJ2-7; the match to TRBD2 covers 7 bases. V shed 11 bases, J shed 5 bases, and the junction held 12 bases outside the gene matches. The CDR3 has 13 residues. CDR1 is LNHDA and CDR2 is SQIVND in the germline V gene (reference sequence). CDR3 in DNA: TGTGCCGCCCGACGGGGGGATCCACACGAGCAGTACTTC. Residues: CAARRGDPHEQYF.

The CDR3 loop reads CASSLRDNTDTQYF. DNA for the CDR3: TGTGCCAGCAGTCTAAGGGACAACACAGATACGCAGTATTTT. V is TRBV27 and J is TRBJ2-3; a weak D match, TRBD1 (6 bases). V gave up 5 bases and J gave up 2 bases, with 11 bases separating them. Germline V CDR1 and CDR2: MNHEY, SMNVEV (reference sequence). The CDR3 consists of 14 residues.

J is TRBJ2-3 and V is TRBV27; TRBD2 matches at 10 bases. Germline V gene data show CDR1 as MNHEY and CDR2 as SMNVEV (reference sequence). The CDR3 contains 16 residues. V gave up 3 bases and J gave up 2 bases; unmatched junction bases: 5. CDR3 sequence: CASSFLAGVNTDTQYF. Here the CDR3 DNA reads TGTGCCAGCAGTTTTCTAGCGGGGGTCAACACAGATACGCAGTATTTT.

V gene TRBV14 combines with J gene TRBJ2-7; D remains ambiguous. Looked up from germline, CDR1 is SGHDN and CDR2 is FVKESK. Trimming left V 0 bases short and J 13 bases short, with 13 bases between. The CDR3 runs to 12 residues. The CDR3 loop is CASSQESGRYYF. CDR3 nucleotide sequence: TGTGCCAGCAGCCAAGAGTCAGGCCGATACTACTTC.

The chain recombines TRBV15 with TRBJ1-2; 9 bases match TRBD1. Germline trimming cut 6 bases from V and 6 bases from J; bases unmatched to any gene: 2. The CDR3 contains 12 residues. In germline, CDR1 is LNHNV, CDR2 YYDKDF (reference sequence). The CDR3 region is CATRGQGDGYTF. The CDR3 DNA follows: TGTGCCACCAGGGGACAGGGTGATGGCTACACCTTC. The whole variable domain, remainder taken from reference TRBV15 and TRBJ1-2, is DAMVIQNPRYQVTQFGKPVTLSCSQTLNHNVMYWYQQKSSQAPKLLFHYYDKDFNNEADTPDNFQSRRPNTSFCFLDIRSPGLGDTAMYLCATRGQGDGYTFGSGTRLTVV.

The V call is TRBV7-9, the J call TRBJ2-5; 9 bases align to TRBD2. Germline V gene sequence: CDR1 SEHNR, CDR2 FQNEAQ (reference sequence). Trimming cost V 4 bases and J 3 bases; bases outside gene matches: 9. CDR3 length: 16 amino acids. The CDR3 DNA sequence: TGTGCCAGCAGCTGGGCAGCGGGGGGCTCTGAAGAGACCCAGTACTTC. Protein product: CASSWAAGGSEETQYF.

This clone occurred once. The chain couples TRBV27 to TRBJ2-1, with 11 positions matching TRBD2. The CDR3 has 15 residues. The junction had 7 bases not matched to a gene; V was cut back by 4 bases and J by 8 bases. Per the germline V gene, CDR1 is MNHEY and CDR2 is SMNVEV (reference sequence). This CDR3 is CASSSIAGGLDEQFF. The CDR3 coding sequence is TGTGCCAGCAGTTCGATAGCGGGGGGGCTAGATGAGCAGTTCTTC.

The chain joins TRBV29-1 to TRBJ1-5, with 8 bases identical to TRBD1. Trimming at V came to 6 bases and at J to 4 bases, leaving 2 bases not matched to a gene. The length of the CDR3 is 12 residues. Per the germline V gene, CDR1 is SQVTM and CDR2 is ANQGSEA. CDR3 sequence: CSVRQGNQPQHF. The CDR3 DNA reads as TGCAGCGTCCGACAGGGGAATCAGCCCCAGCATTTT. Looking up the rest from reference TRBV29-1 and TRBJ1-5 gives the full variable domain: SAVISQKPSRDICQRGTSLTIQCQVDSQVTMMFWYRQQPGQSLTLIATANQGSEATYESGFVIDKFPISRPNLTFSTLTVSNMSPEDSSIYLCSVRQGNQPQHFGDGTRLSIL.

V gene TRBV2 combines with J gene TRBJ1-1, with 7 bases lining up with TRBD1. There are 14 residues in the CDR3. Losses at the gene ends were 7 bases for V and 4 bases for J; bases not matched to a gene: 9. Germline V gene sequence: CDR1 SNHLY, CDR2 FYNNEI. The CDR3 reads CASIRDRAATEAFF. The CDR3 DNA sequence: TGTGCCAGCATTAGAGACAGGGCCGCCACTGAAGCTTTCTTT.